This T cell receptor beta chain was recovered during a study of CD8+CD57+ T cells in acquired aplastic anemia. Study-level information: DNA recovered from sorted CD4+ and CD8+ cells had a mean of approximately 3.2 ug. General observations from the study: Patients and controls were found to share over 25 CD8+ CDR3 sequences.

CD8+CD57+ cell expansion had been shown by flow cytometry in patients chosen for sequencing. The diagnosis in all patients was severe acquired aplastic anemia. Germline assignment: CDR1 SNHLY and CDR2 FYNNEI. With 5 bases clipped from V and 7 bases from J, the junction kept 13 bases outside the gene matches. The CDR3 consists of 15 residues. Investigators profiled TCR beta VDJ and CDR3 from genomic DNA template. Each CDR3 protein gets one entry after TCRdb re-called the reads with MiXCR. The table records 180,000 or so distinct CDR3 sequences, roughly half of them present only once. A word on this clonotype: What it binds is not known.

This TCR was sampled from a human donor with aplastic anemia. The chain couples TRBV2 to TRBJ2-7, with 8 bases fitting TRBD1. Material for sequencing was sorted CD4+, CD8+, or CD8+CD57+ T cells (not recorded which) from PBMCs. As DNA, the CDR3 is TGTGCCAGCAGTCTAACCGGTCAGGGGGCGCGTGAGCAGTACTTC. It codes for CASSLTGQGAREQYF.